The clone carrying this T cell receptor beta chain was seen a few times. From germline, CDR1 is SEHNR and CDR2 FQNEAQ (reference sequence). Between the trimmed V and J ends, which lost 7 bases and 4 bases, there was a span of 14 bases. This CDR3 is built from 13 residues. The sample comes from a study of blood T cells in healthy people across ages. In each sample, at least 7 million PBMCs were isolated. The authors ran a second PCR of about 7 to 12 cycles using a sample-barcoded 5' primer and a J-beta primer mix. Every cDNA was tagged by a template-switch adaptor with 12 random nucleotides. TCRdb analysed the 5' RACE reads with MiXCR anew, one entry per CDR3 protein. The table lists approximately 2,000,000 distinct CDR3 sequences, 30% to 40% of them singletons.

The clonotype comes from a human donor in good health. This chain links TRBV7-9 with TRBJ2-7; D is unclear. The sample was blood. The CDR3 region has the DNA TGTGCCAGCACCCCCTGGGGAACATACGAGCAGTACTTC. It encodes CASTPWGTYEQYF.